This paragraph covers one T cell receptor beta chain sequence. Treatment meaning: randomized to nivolumab then ipilimumab (arm A) or the reverse (arm B). Live CD3+CD8+ CD19− CD56− cells were sorted from PBMCs. The data belong to a study of sequential checkpoint blockade in melanoma. Across the study: After both sequences, patients received maintenance nivolumab.

Repertoires were generated with immunoSEQ multiplex PCR, while TCRdb's copy carries only in-frame clones and drops some. The sample carries 30,000 to 35,000 clones, less than 85% recorded once. J was trimmed by 7 bases and V by 4 bases; bases with no gene match: 9. The CDR3 runs to 14 residues. Germline lookup yields CDR1 SGHRS and CDR2 YFSETQ. V usage is TRBV5-1 and J usage is TRBJ1-1; 8 bases align to TRBD1. The clonotype comes from a human donor with melanoma. The starting material was CD8+ T cells sorted from blood (inferred from file names), obtained from a patient given nivolumab and ipilimumab in sequence. The CDR3 loop is CASSTNGDRNEAFF. The CDR3 nucleotides are TGCGCCAGCAGCACAAATGGGGACAGGAATGAAGCTTTCTTT.